This paragraph reports one TCR beta chain. The antigen is undetermined. In the authors' methods: Filtering differed, since immunoSEQ gave only junction sequences and no quality scores. Repertoires were generated with immunoSEQ multiplex PCR, while TCRdb's copy carries only in-frame clones and drops some. V and J calls and clone size are those listed in that table; D and trimming were worked out from the DNA. The sample includes a few million clones, approximately 95% of them seen just once. These data are taken from a study of shared clonotypes between healthy human individuals. Study-wide context: Three plates were used per donor for CD4 naive, three for CD4 memory, two for CD8 naive and one for CD8 memory.

Study-wide results and limits: Across four donors, naive CD4 shared around 5.1%, naive CD8 around 3.8%, memory CD4 about 2.4%, memory CD8 over 0.3%. Clonotypes not shared had lower generation probabilities than those common to all four donors.

Trimming removed 7 bases at V and 9 bases at J, with 16 bases between. This CDR3 spans 13 amino acids. Germline V CDR1 and CDR2: SNHLY, FYNNEI. The clonotype originates from a young man in good health. Some clones in this sample may be carry-over from other donors' samples. Sequenced: naive CD4+ T cells from PBMCs. As for subset: CD45RA+ positively selected. This chain uses TRBV2 with TRBJ2-1; D is unresolved. CDR3 nucleotides: TGTGCCAGCATGGCAGACCATACCTTTGAGCAGTTCTTC. Translation: CASMADHTFEQFF.